A selection of T cell receptor beta chains follows, all from one sample in a study of T cell responses to AZD1222 COVID-19 vaccine. Clones were sequenced by immunoSEQ multiplex PCR, and TCRdb holds only the in-frame ones, with some missing. The sample has about 100,000 clones; roughly nine tenths are singletons. The sequenced sample was peripheral blood, obtained on day 0 of AZD1222 vaccination. These receptors originate from an adult in good health. Each CDR3 is given with its conserved first and last residue. The D gene is left open where the match is weak. Only some rows state a clone size, as once, few, many or a class for expanded clones.

once NA TRBJ1-6 TRBV25-1 TGTGCCAGCAAAGGACCGAATTCACCCCTCCACTTT CASKGPNSPLHF
NA TRBD1 TRBJ2-7 TRBV11-3 TGTGCCAGCAGCCCGGGACAGGGGGCGTACGAGCAGTACTTC CASSPGQGAYEQYF
once NA TRBJ1-6 TRBV5-1 TGCGCCAGCAGTTTGGCGGGGGCAAGATATAATTCACCCCTCCACTTT CASSLAGARYNSPLHF
few TRBD1 TRBJ1-5 TRBV10-3 TGTGCCATCAGTTCCGACAGGGGTTGGCAGCCCCAGCATTTT CAISSDRGWQPQHF
NA NA TRBJ1-5 TRBV5-1 TGCGCCAGCAGCTTGGATGATAATCAGCCCCAGCATTTT CASSLDDNQPQHF
NA TRBD2 TRBJ2-3 TRBV24-1 TGTGCCACCAGTGATACCCGGGGAGGGGCTGTAGATACGCAGTATTTT CATSDTRGGAVDTQYF
NA NA TRBJ1-3 TRBV28 TGTGCCAGCAGTTTGAGCGTCTCTGGAAACACCATATATTTT CASSLSVSGNTIYF
NA TRBD2 TRBJ2-2 TRBV12-5 TGTGCTAGTGGGAATAAAGGACTAGCGGTCAGCACCGGGGAGCTGTTTTTT CASGNKGLAVSTGELFF
few TRBD2 TRBJ2-7 TRBV6-5 TGTGCCAGCAGACCTAGCGGGGTCCTCGAGCAGTACTTC CASRPSGVLEQYF
NA TRBD1 TRBJ2-5 TRBV19 TGTGCCAGTAGTATAGCAGGACAGGGGGCGGTAGAGACCCAGTACTTC CASSIAGQGAVETQYF
NA NA TRBJ1-4 TRBV6-9 TGTGCCAGCAGTTATTATGGAGCGCTCTTAGAAAAACTGTTTTTT CASSYYGALLEKLFF
NA NA TRBJ2-3 TRBV5-1 TGCGCCAGCAGCCGGGTTGGGCCCGAGGTCGGAGATACGCAGTATTTT CASSRVGPEVGDTQYF
NA TRBD2 TRBJ2-7 TRBV6-1 TGTGCCAGCAGTCAAGCGGGAGGGTCCCCCTACGAGCAGTACTTC CASSQAGGSPYEQYF
NA TRBD1 TRBJ1-1 TRBV5-5 TGTGCCAGCAACACCGGGACAGCATCACGGGGGACTGAAGCTTTCTTT CASNTGTASRGTEAFF
NA NA TRBJ2-7 TRBV5-1 TGCGCCAGCAGCTTGGGGCACGAGCAGTACTTC CASSLGHEQYF
NA NA TRBJ1-1 TRBV5-1 TGCGCCAGCAGCTTTTCCTCCAGGGGTCACACTGAAGCTTTCTTT CASSFSSRGHTEAFF
NA NA TRBJ2-7 TRBV13 TGTGCCAGCAGCGTACAGGACGCCGAGCAGTACTTC CASSVQDAEQYF
once TRBD1 TRBJ2-5 TRBV19 TGTGCCAGTAACGTGGACAGGAACCAAGAGACCCAGTACTTC CASNVDRNQETQYF